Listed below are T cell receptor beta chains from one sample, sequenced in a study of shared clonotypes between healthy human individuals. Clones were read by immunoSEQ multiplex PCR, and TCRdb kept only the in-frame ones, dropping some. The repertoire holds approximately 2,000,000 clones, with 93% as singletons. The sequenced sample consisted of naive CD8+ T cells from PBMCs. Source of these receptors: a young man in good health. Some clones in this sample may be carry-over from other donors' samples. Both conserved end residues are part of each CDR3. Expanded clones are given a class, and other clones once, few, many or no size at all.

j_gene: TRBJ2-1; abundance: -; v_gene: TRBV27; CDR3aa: CASVSGRSYNEQFF
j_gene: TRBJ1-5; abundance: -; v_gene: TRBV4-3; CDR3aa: CASSQARDQPQHF
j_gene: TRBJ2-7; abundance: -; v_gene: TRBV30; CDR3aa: CAWSAAYEQYF
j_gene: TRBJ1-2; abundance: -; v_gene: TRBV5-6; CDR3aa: CASSGTGITRYTF
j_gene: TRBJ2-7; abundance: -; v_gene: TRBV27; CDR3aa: CASSKNRDNPYEQYF
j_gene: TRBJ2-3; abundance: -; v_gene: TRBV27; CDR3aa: CASSRFPGQILHGDTDTQYF
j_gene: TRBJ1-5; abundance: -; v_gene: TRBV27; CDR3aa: CASSLFPHSNQPQHF
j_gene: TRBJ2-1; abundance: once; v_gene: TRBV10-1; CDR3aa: CASSSGRAYNEQFF
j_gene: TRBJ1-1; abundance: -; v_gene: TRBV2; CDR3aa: CASSDRTVANTEAFF
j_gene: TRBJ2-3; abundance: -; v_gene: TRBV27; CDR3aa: CASSLIKVAGVKDTQYF
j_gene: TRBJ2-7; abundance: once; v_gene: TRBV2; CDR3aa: CASSGRGNTYEQYF
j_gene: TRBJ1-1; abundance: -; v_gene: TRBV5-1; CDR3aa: CASSLNPEFTEAFF
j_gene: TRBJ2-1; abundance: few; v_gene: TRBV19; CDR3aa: CASSTRLAGDGEQFF
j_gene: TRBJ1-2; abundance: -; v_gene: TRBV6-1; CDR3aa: CASSEEPYGYTF
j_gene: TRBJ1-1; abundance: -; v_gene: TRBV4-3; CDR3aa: CASSQDRGGYTEAFF
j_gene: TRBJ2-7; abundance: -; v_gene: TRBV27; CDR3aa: CASSPRTSPYEQYF
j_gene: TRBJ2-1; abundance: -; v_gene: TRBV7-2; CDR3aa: CASSWKAGSIGYNEQFF
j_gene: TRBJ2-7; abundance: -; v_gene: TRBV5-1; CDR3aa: CASSLWTGTHYEQYF
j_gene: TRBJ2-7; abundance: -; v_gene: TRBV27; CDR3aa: CAISDGYEQYF
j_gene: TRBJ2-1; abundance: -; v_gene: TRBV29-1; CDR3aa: CSVESPAGGSYNEQFF
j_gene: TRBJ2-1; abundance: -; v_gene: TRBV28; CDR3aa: CASSLLRGRNNEQFF
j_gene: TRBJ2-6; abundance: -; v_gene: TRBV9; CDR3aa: CASSETGVGANVLTF
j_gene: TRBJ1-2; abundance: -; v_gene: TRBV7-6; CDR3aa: CASSEVGQGGDGYTF
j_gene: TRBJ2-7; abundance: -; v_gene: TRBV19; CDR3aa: CASSIPSGSNNEQYF
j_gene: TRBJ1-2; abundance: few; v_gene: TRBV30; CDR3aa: CAKVSGSGDYGYTF
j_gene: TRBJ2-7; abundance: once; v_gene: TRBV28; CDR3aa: CASSSPRLSYEQYF